This record concerns one T cell receptor beta chain sequence. Antigen unknown. The CDR3 runs to 14 residues. Germline CDR1 KGHSH, CDR2 LQKENI. V dropped 6 bases and J dropped 3; count of bases not matched to a gene: 4. A multiplex PCR was run with 60 Vbeta primers and 13 Jbeta primers. Assay: immunoSEQ multiplex PCR; the TCRdb copy retains only in-frame clones and omits some. The data show about 60,000 clones, and the top ten clones hold approximately 8.9%. This entry is derived from a study of cytomegalovirus exposure and HLA in healthy donors. Study-wide results and caveats: The study listed 164 cytomegalovirus-associated TCR beta chains. Other equally common chains were less clonally expanded than HLA-associated TCR beta chains, a later analysis showed.

The rearrangement uses TRBV18 and TRBJ2-7; 11 bases are shared with TRBD1. Sequencing used PBMCs. This TCR came from a man in his fifties or sixties in good health and CMV-seropositive. The CDR3 sequence is CASSGGTGGYEQYF. CDR3 sequence (DNA): TGTGCCAGCTCCGGGGGGACAGGGGGCTACGAGCAGTACTTC. Based on the CDR3 plus reference TRBV18 and TRBJ2-7, the full variable domain is NAGVMQNPRHLVRRRGQEARLRCSPMKGHSHVYWYRQLPEEGLKFMVYLQKENIIDESGMPKERFSAEFPKEGPSILRIQQVVRGDSAAYFCASSGGTGGYEQYFGPGTRLTVT.